This entry describes one T cell receptor (beta chain). Libraries were prepared by immunoSEQ multiplex PCR; TCRdb keeps only in-frame clonotypes and omits some of them. The table includes 2 million or so clones, roughly 95% detected once. The sample comes from a study of shared clonotypes between healthy human individuals. Those who donated, Caucasian adults without exception, all lived in Nashville, Tennessee. Germline loops: CDR1 MNHEY, CDR2 SVGAGI. This CDR3 region has 14 residues. V was trimmed by 2 bases and J by 6 bases, leaving 14 bases between them. The sequencing input was naive CD4+ T cells sorted from blood. Stated subset: CD45RA+ positively selected. This sequence joins TRBV6-5 and TRBJ2-7; the D gene is possibly TRBD1 (6 bases). The source of this sequence is a man between 18 and 35 years old in good health. This chain's CDR3 is CASSYTGTSSEQYF. The CDR3 DNA sequence: TGTGCCAGCAGTTACACCGGGACATCGTCCGAGCAGTACTTC.